Listed below are T cell receptor beta chains from one sample, sequenced in a study of blood T cell repertoires in COVID-19. TCRdb keeps only in-frame clones here, not all; method: immunoSEQ multiplex PCR. This sample has 150,000 to 200,000 clones, with roughly 88% found just once. Material: peripheral blood. Every receptor here comes from a woman of 80 years or more with active or convalescent COVID-19. Both conserved end residues are part of each CDR3. Each record gives: V gene, clone size, D gene, J gene, CDR3 DNA, CDR3 protein. A D gene is named only where the DNA matches it firmly. The size field is filled for only some rows; it gives once, few, many or a size class.

v_gene: TRBV4-1; abundance: few; d_gene: NA; j_gene: TRBJ1-1; CDR3nt: TGCGCCAGCAGCCAAGCGGCTGAAGCTTTCTTT; CDR3aa: CASSQAAEAFF
v_gene: TRBV6-5; abundance: many; d_gene: TRBD2; j_gene: TRBJ2-1; CDR3nt: TGTGCCAGCGGAACTAGCGGGGGTGGCGATGAGCAGTTCTTC; CDR3aa: CASGTSGGGDEQFF
v_gene: TRBV9; abundance: NA; d_gene: TRBD1; j_gene: TRBJ1-5; CDR3nt: TGTGCCAGCAGCGTAGCGGACAGGGGGTCTGGGCCCCAGCATTTT; CDR3aa: CASSVADRGSGPQHF
v_gene: TRBV15; abundance: few; d_gene: NA; j_gene: TRBJ1-1; CDR3nt: TGTGCCACCAGCTCAGAGAGGCGCAGCCCGAACACTGAAGCTTTCTTT; CDR3aa: CATSSERRSPNTEAFF
v_gene: TRBV6-6; abundance: NA; d_gene: NA; j_gene: TRBJ1-1; CDR3nt: TGTGCCGCGATCAGGGGCGACACTGAAGCTTTCTTT; CDR3aa: CAAIRGDTEAFF
v_gene: TRBV3-1/TRBV3-2; abundance: NA; d_gene: NA; j_gene: TRBJ1-2; CDR3nt: TGTGCCAGCAGCCTAACCGGGGGCTATGGCTACACCTTC; CDR3aa: CASSLTGGYGYTF
v_gene: TRBV3-1/TRBV3-2; abundance: NA; d_gene: TRBD1; j_gene: TRBJ1-4; CDR3nt: TGTGCCAGCAGCCCCGATCAAGGGGGCCTAAATGAAAAACTGTTTTTT; CDR3aa: CASSPDQGGLNEKLFF
v_gene: TRBV29-1; abundance: NA; d_gene: TRBD1; j_gene: TRBJ1-5; CDR3nt: TGCAGCGTTGAAGATCAGGGACAGGGGATCTATAGCAATCAGCCCCAGCATTTT; CDR3aa: CSVEDQGQGIYSNQPQHF
v_gene: TRBV5-4; abundance: few; d_gene: NA; j_gene: TRBJ2-3; CDR3nt: TGTGCCAGCACATCTGGCGGTACGAAAAGCACAGATACGCAGTATTTT; CDR3aa: CASTSGGTKSTDTQYF
v_gene: TRBV7-2; abundance: NA; d_gene: TRBD1; j_gene: TRBJ1-5; CDR3nt: TGTGCCAGCAGCGACTATCGACAGGGAGGCAATCAGCCCCAGCATTTT; CDR3aa: CASSDYRQGGNQPQHF
v_gene: TRBV6-2/TRBV6-3; abundance: NA; d_gene: NA; j_gene: TRBJ1-1; CDR3nt: TGTGCCAGCAGTTTCGGTGGAGGGAACACTGAAGCTTTCTTT; CDR3aa: CASSFGGGNTEAFF
v_gene: TRBV4-1; abundance: NA; d_gene: NA; j_gene: TRBJ1-2; CDR3nt: TGCGCCAGCAGCCAAGCCGCGGAGGATCGCGGCTACACCTTC; CDR3aa: CASSQAAEDRGYTF
v_gene: TRBV27; abundance: NA; d_gene: NA; j_gene: TRBJ2-3; CDR3nt: TGTGCCAGCAGTTCTCGGGGGACGGCCACAGATACGCAGTATTTT; CDR3aa: CASSSRGTATDTQYF
v_gene: TRBV5-1; abundance: few; d_gene: NA; j_gene: TRBJ2-1; CDR3nt: TGCGCCAGCAGCTTGGGCGGGGACAATGAGCAGTTCTTC; CDR3aa: CASSLGGDNEQFF
v_gene: TRBV6-6; abundance: NA; d_gene: TRBD1; j_gene: TRBJ1-1; CDR3nt: TGTGCCAGCAGTTCCAGGGGGCTCGACACTGAAGCTTTCTTT; CDR3aa: CASSSRGLDTEAFF
v_gene: TRBV6-1; abundance: NA; d_gene: TRBD1; j_gene: TRBJ1-2; CDR3nt: TGTGCCAGCAGTGATGGACAGGGCGGGGAATATGGCTACACCTTC; CDR3aa: CASSDGQGGEYGYTF
v_gene: TRBV11-3; abundance: NA; d_gene: TRBD1; j_gene: TRBJ1-3; CDR3nt: TGTGCCAGCAGCTTAGGGGACAGCGGAAACACCATATATTTT; CDR3aa: CASSLGDSGNTIYF
v_gene: TRBV30; abundance: NA; d_gene: NA; j_gene: TRBJ1-1; CDR3nt: TGTGCCTGGAAAAGCGGGACCCAGAACACTGAAGCTTTCTTT; CDR3aa: CAWKSGTQNTEAFF
v_gene: TRBV11-3; abundance: NA; d_gene: TRBD2; j_gene: TRBJ2-7; CDR3nt: TGTGCCAGCAGCTTAGGGTCGAGCGGGGACGAGCAGTACTTC; CDR3aa: CASSLGSSGDEQYF
v_gene: TRBV24-1; abundance: NA; d_gene: NA; j_gene: TRBJ2-1; CDR3nt: TGTGCCACCAGTGATTCGCGGGGATTCTCCTACAATGAGCAGTTCTTC; CDR3aa: CATSDSRGFSYNEQFF
v_gene: TRBV7-9; abundance: NA; d_gene: NA; j_gene: TRBJ1-4; CDR3nt: TGTGCCAGCAGCTTCTGGGGAGGTATCGACCCTACAACTAATGAAAAACTGTTTTTT; CDR3aa: CASSFWGGIDPTTNEKLFF
v_gene: TRBV24-1; abundance: once; d_gene: NA; j_gene: TRBJ1-6; CDR3nt: TGTGCCGGCAGGCAGTTAGATTCACCCCTCCACTTT; CDR3aa: CAGRQLDSPLHF
v_gene: TRBV10-3; abundance: NA; d_gene: TRBD1; j_gene: TRBJ1-5; CDR3nt: TGTGCCATCAGTGATACGACAGGGGGCATTCAGCCCCAGCATTTT; CDR3aa: CAISDTTGGIQPQHF
v_gene: TRBV6-5; abundance: NA; d_gene: NA; j_gene: TRBJ2-1; CDR3nt: TGTGCCAGCAGTCCCCCTATGGGCGACGAGCAGTTCTTC; CDR3aa: CASSPPMGDEQFF
v_gene: TRBV11-2; abundance: NA; d_gene: TRBD1; j_gene: TRBJ2-2; CDR3nt: TGTGCCAGCAGTTACCGGGACAGGACCCTCGTCGGGGAGCTGTTTTTT; CDR3aa: CASSYRDRTLVGELFF
v_gene: TRBV5-1; abundance: once; d_gene: TRBD1; j_gene: TRBJ1-1; CDR3nt: TGCGCCAGCAGCCCGGGCGTGGGACAGCCGATGAACACTGAAGCTTTCTTT; CDR3aa: CASSPGVGQPMNTEAFF
v_gene: TRBV18; abundance: NA; d_gene: TRBD1; j_gene: TRBJ1-2; CDR3nt: TGTGCCAGCTCACCGTCCGTACAGGGGGACTATGGCTACACCTTC; CDR3aa: CASSPSVQGDYGYTF
v_gene: TRBV4-1; abundance: NA; d_gene: TRBD1; j_gene: TRBJ1-3; CDR3nt: TGCGCCAGCAGCCAAGGAGGGGGCCCTGGAAACACCATATATTTT; CDR3aa: CASSQGGGPGNTIYF
v_gene: TRBV11-2; abundance: NA; d_gene: TRBD2; j_gene: TRBJ2-3; CDR3nt: TGTGCCAGCAGCCCCCGACTAGCGGGGGGAAGGACAGATACGCAGTATTTT; CDR3aa: CASSPRLAGGRTDTQYF
v_gene: TRBV3-1/TRBV3-2; abundance: NA; d_gene: TRBD1; j_gene: TRBJ1-5; CDR3nt: TGTGCCAGCAGCCACCCGGGACAGGGAGAACAGCCCCAGCATTTT; CDR3aa: CASSHPGQGEQPQHF
v_gene: TRBV7-2; abundance: NA; d_gene: TRBD1; j_gene: TRBJ2-2; CDR3nt: TGTGCCAGCAGCCTGAACAGGGGGCGTAACGGGGAGCTGTTTTTT; CDR3aa: CASSLNRGRNGELFF
v_gene: TRBV11-2; abundance: NA; d_gene: NA; j_gene: TRBJ2-2; CDR3nt: TGTGCCAGCAGCTTCGGGCGGGCGAACACCGGGGAGCTGTTTTTT; CDR3aa: CASSFGRANTGELFF
v_gene: TRBV11-3; abundance: NA; d_gene: NA; j_gene: TRBJ2-7; CDR3nt: TGTGCCAGCAGCTTAGGGTTGGCCGAGCAGTACTTC; CDR3aa: CASSLGLAEQYF
v_gene: TRBV5-1; abundance: NA; d_gene: TRBD2; j_gene: TRBJ2-5; CDR3nt: TGCGCCAGCAGTAAAGGGAGCGGGACCAACCAAGAGACCCAGTACTTC; CDR3aa: CASSKGSGTNQETQYF
v_gene: TRBV6-5; abundance: NA; d_gene: TRBD1; j_gene: TRBJ1-3; CDR3nt: TGTGCCAGCAGATTGGGACAGTCTGGAAACACCATATATTTT; CDR3aa: CASRLGQSGNTIYF
v_gene: TRBV28; abundance: few; d_gene: TRBD1; j_gene: TRBJ1-4; CDR3nt: TGTGCCAGCAGTCGCACTTCTGGGACAGGGGAGTTTGAAAAACTGTTTTTT; CDR3aa: CASSRTSGTGEFEKLFF
v_gene: TRBV10-3; abundance: NA; d_gene: TRBD2; j_gene: TRBJ2-1; CDR3nt: TGTGCCATCAGTGAGTCTATAGCGGGGGGGCTAAGCTCCTACAATGAGCAGTTCTTC; CDR3aa: CAISESIAGGLSSYNEQFF